This T cell receptor (beta chain) was captured in a study of cytomegalovirus exposure and HLA in healthy donors. Background on the study: Of the donors genotyped, some 400 in all, 80% to 85% fell in the Caucasian-associated ancestry cluster. Study outcomes and limitations: Cytomegalovirus status was reportedly diagnosed by the classifier with high specificity and sensitivity. TCR sequences were mostly rare, though some public TCRs occurred in many donors.

With respect to this clone: Its antigen is still unknown.

The PCR made use of 60 Vbeta and 13 Jbeta primers. Libraries were prepared by immunoSEQ multiplex PCR; TCRdb keeps only in-frame clonotypes and omits some of them. Among more than 95,000 clones listed, 75% to 85% were seen once. Germline values: CDR1 SEHNR, CDR2 FQNEAQ (reference sequence). This CDR3 is 17 amino acids long. The chain combines TRBV7-9 with TRBJ2-5; a possible D gene is TRBD2 (5 bases). Near its end, the DNA agrees better with TRBJ2-7, so the J call may be wrong. The sequence was obtained from a man younger than 35 in good health and CMV-seronegative. The sample taken for sequencing was PBMCs. CDR3 nucleotides: TGTGCCAGCAGCTTAGGTCACGGCGGGTTAAACCCCTACGAGCAGTACTTC. Translating it yields CASSLGHGGLNPYEQYF.